What follows is one TCR beta chain and its context. This entry is derived from a study of blood T cell repertoires in COVID-19. Study background: COVID-19 samples from acute and convalescent phases originated in the United States, Italy and Spain. T cells, B-cell-depleted T cells, or PBMCs provided the cDNA or gDNA that served as material.

The V end was cut by 3 bases, the J end by 6 bases, with 19 bases between. Germline CDR1 and CDR2: MGHRA and YSYEKL. The CDR3 is 16 residues long. Original methodology: The assay estimated nucleated cells by amplifying reference gene primers. Profiling relied on immunoSEQ multiplex PCR, and the TCRdb table lists in-frame clones only, not all of them. V, J and clone size are those of that table, while D and trimming were read from the DNA. This table has about 130,000 clones, about 80% appearing once. Sample: peripheral blood. The V call is TRBV4-1, the J call TRBJ2-3, with D perhaps matching TRBD2 (6 bases). This receptor was taken from a woman aged 45-65 years with acute or convalescent COVID-19. CDR3 residues: CASSQTHTGVRDTQYF. The CDR3 DNA is TGCGCCAGCAGCCAGACCCACACGGGGGTCAGGGATACGCAGTATTTT.